A single sample is the source of the 22 T cell receptor beta chains below, sequenced in a study of brain T cells in children with intractable seizures. Sequencing was performed with immunoSEQ multiplex PCR; in TCRdb, only in-frame clones are kept and a portion is missing. The sample lists approximately 77,000 clones; 85% to 95% were seen once. Source: peripheral blood, taken at surgery. The receptors stem from a boy under two years old with tuberous sclerosis and intractable seizures.

The V call is TRBV9, the J call TRBJ2-7, with 12 bases identical to TRBD2. This CDR3 contains 15 residues. Germline CDR1 SGDLS, CDR2 YYNGEE. The V and J ends lost 4 bases and 6 bases, in that order; junction bases with no gene match: 8. The CDR3 bases are TGTGCCAGCAGCCCTCGGACTAGCGGGAAAAGCGAGCAGTACTTC. Its translation is CASSPRTSGKSEQYF.

The chain has TRBV7-8 and TRBJ1-2; TRBD1 might be the D (5 bases). The CDR3 length is 15 residues. V lost 5 bases to trimming and J lost 2 bases, with 15 bases between them. Germline V gives CDR1 SGHVS, CDR2 FQNEAQ. CDR3 protein: CASSQRRDSNYGYTF. CDR3 in DNA: TGTGCCAGCAGCCAAAGGCGCGACAGCAACTATGGCTACACCTTC.

This chain links TRBV29-1 with TRBJ2-1, with 8 nucleotides matching TRBD1. Germline trimming cut 7 bases from V and 7 bases from J; bases unmatched to any gene: 15. The germline V gene has CDR1 SQVTM and CDR2 ANQGSEA. This CDR3 region has 15 residues. The CDR3 DNA reads as TGCAGCGCTGCTGATTACGGGACAGGCGTGAATGAGCAGTTCTTC. Its translation: CSAADYGTGVNEQFF.

This clone was counted once. The chain couples TRBV24-1 to TRBJ2-1; weak D call: TRBD2 (7 bases). The CDR3 extends over 14 amino acids. Trimming took 0 bases from V and 12 from J, leaving 14 bases between them. Per germline, CDR1 KGHDR and CDR2 SFDVKD. The CDR3 DNA reads TGTGCCACCAGTGATTTGAAGGGGGGGCCTCGGCAGTTCTTC. This gives the protein CATSDLKGGPRQFF.

The V and J genes are TRBV5-1 and TRBJ1-1; TRBD1 might be the D (5 bases). V lost 1 base to trimming and J lost 0 bases, with 10 bases between them. CDR1 SGHRS and CDR2 YFSETQ come from the germline V gene. The CDR3 contains 15 residues. CDR3 sequence (DNA): TGCGCCAGCAGCTTGAAGGGGAGTCTGAACACTGAAGCTTTCTTT. This sequence encodes CASSLKGSLNTEAFF.

CDR3 in DNA: TGTGCCAGCTCGTCAGGCTACGGACAGCTTTATGGCTACACCTTC. This translates into CASSSGYGQLYGYTF. The chain couples TRBV18 to TRBJ1-2; D might be TRBD1 (6 bases). The CDR3 covers 15 residues. Germline CDR1 is KGHSH and CDR2 is LQKENI. Trimming shortened V by 6 bases and J by 5 bases, and 19 bases separated the two germline ends.

This rearrangement joins TRBV6-5 to TRBJ2-1; D possibly uses TRBD1 or TRBD2 (6 bases each). V was shortened by 6 bases and J by 1 base, with 13 bases between the two germline ends. The CDR3 loop spans 15 amino acids. Per the germline V gene, CDR1 is MNHEY and CDR2 is SVGAGI. DNA of the CDR3: TGTGCCAGCAGACCACGAGGGGGGTCCTACAATGAGCAGTTCTTC. Protein sequence: CASRPRGGSYNEQFF.

This chain joins TRBV12-3 or TRBV12-4 and TRBJ2-5; D possibly uses TRBD1 or TRBD2 (5 bases each). The CDR3 spans 12 residues. V dropped 11 bases and J dropped 1 base, with 11 bases sitting between them. CDR3 sequence (DNA): TGTGCCTGCTCAGGGAGCCAAGAGACCCAGTACTTC. Translation gives CACSGSQETQYF.

The rearrangement joins TRBV5-1 to TRBJ1-1, with D possibly being TRBD1 (6 bases). CDR1 and CDR2 (germline): SGHRS, YFSETQ. With 2 bases removed from V and 4 bases from J, the gap between germline ends came to 12 bases. This CDR3 comprises 14 residues. This CDR3 is CASSFELGGTEAFF. Here the CDR3 DNA reads TGCGCCAGCAGCTTTGAGTTAGGGGGCACTGAAGCTTTCTTT.

This clone was observed a single time. This chain connects TRBV6-1 to TRBJ1-3; perhaps TRBD1 as D (5 bases). CDR3 length: 16 amino acids. Trimming removed 3 bases at V and 0 bases at J, with 12 bases between. CDR1 and CDR2 (germline): MNHNS, SASEGT. This CDR3 is CASSDTGLYSGNTIYF. In nucleotides, the CDR3 is TGTGCCAGCAGTGATACAGGCCTTTACTCTGGAAACACCATATATTTT.

The rearrangement uses TRBV27 and TRBJ1-5; D gene uncertain. Trimming removed 3 bases from V and 0 bases from J, with 21 bases in between. This CDR3 contains 19 residues. Germline V gives CDR1 MNHEY, CDR2 SMNVEV (reference sequence). CDR3 amino acids: CASSLVGPGEGYSNQPQHF. The CDR3 DNA sequence: TGTGCCAGCAGTTTGGTGGGTCCAGGAGAGGGATATAGCAATCAGCCCCAGCATTTT.

The chain has TRBV7-9 and TRBJ1-6, with 7 positions matching TRBD1. Germline CDR1 reads SEHNR; CDR2 reads FQNEAQ (reference sequence). This CDR3 spans 15 amino acids. After removal of 2 bases from V and 7 bases from J, the junction contained 5 bases not matched to a gene. This CDR3 is CASSLIGTENSPLHF. The DNA for the CDR3 is TGTGCCAGCAGCTTAATCGGGACAGAGAATTCACCCCTCCACTTT. Using reference TRBV7-9 and TRBJ1-6 for the parts outside the CDR3, the full variable domain is DTGVSQNPRHKITKRGQNVTFRCDPISEHNRLYWYRQTLGQGPEFLTYFQNEAQLEKSRLLSDRFSAERPKGSFSTLEIQRTEQGDSAMYLCASSLIGTENSPLHFGNGTRLTVT.

The chain's CDR3 is CASRRPGGYGYTF. CDR3 bases: TGTGCCAGCCGGCGGCCAGGGGGCTATGGCTACACCTTC. The V call is TRBV28, the J call TRBJ1-2, with 7 bases identical to TRBD1. The CDR3 has 13 residues. V trimming: 8 bases; J trimming: 4 bases; junction bases outside the gene matches: 7. Germline V CDR1 and CDR2: MDHEN, SYDVKM.

The V call is TRBV2, the J call TRBJ1-6; D is ambiguous. Germline lookup yields CDR1 SNHLY and CDR2 FYNNEI. Trimming removed 6 bases at V and 8 bases at J, with 20 bases between. The CDR3 runs 16 residues. CDR3 loop: CASRAGIIRLDSPLHF. CDR3 in DNA: TGTGCCAGCAGGGCGGGTATTATCAGGTTGGATTCACCCCTCCACTTT.

This clone was observed once. V and J are TRBV19 and TRBJ2-1; no clear D. Trimming pared 3 bases from V and 10 bases from J, leaving 7 bases between. The germline gives CDR1 LNHDA, CDR2 SQIVND (reference sequence). This CDR3 region has 11 residues. CDR3 nucleotide sequence: TGTGCCAGTAGTATCGCCCGAGAGCAGTTCTTC. Its protein product is CASSIAREQFF.

The genes are TRBV24-1 and TRBJ1-2, with D possibly matching TRBD1 (5 bases). CDR1 and CDR2 (germline): KGHDR, SFDVKD. Trimming took off 1 base at V and 8 bases at J, with 10 bases between the two ends. The CDR3 is 13 residues long. The DNA of the CDR3 is TGTGCCACCAGTGATTTCCAGGGTTGGGGCTACACCTTC. Translating gives CATSDFQGWGYTF.

The J gene is TRBJ2-3, the V gene TRBV3-1 (or the pseudogene TRBV3-2), with TRBD2 as a possible D gene (6 bases). Germline V gene data show CDR1 as LGHDT and CDR2 as YNNKEL (reference sequence). V gave up 4 bases and J gave up 0 bases, with 17 bases separating them. The CDR3 sequence is 17 residues long. The CDR3 reads CASSPLRGGLSTDTQYF. The CDR3 nucleotides read TGTGCCAGCAGCCCCCTTAGAGGAGGGCTTAGCACAGATACGCAGTATTTT.

The chain combines TRBV27 with TRBJ2-7; 13 nucleotides agree with TRBD2. CDR1 MNHEY and CDR2 SMNVEV come from the germline V gene (reference sequence). CDR3 size: 15 residues. Trimming at V came to 3 bases and at J to 7 bases, leaving 6 bases not matched to a gene. CDR3 region: CASSFLGLAGAEQYF. CDR3 bases: TGTGCCAGCAGTTTCTTAGGACTAGCGGGGGCGGAGCAGTACTTC.

V usage is TRBV5-6 and J usage is TRBJ2-7; no reliable D call. In germline, CDR1 is SGHDT, CDR2 YYEEEE. The CDR3 has 13 amino acids. The V end lost 0 bases, the J end lost 4 bases, and 8 bases lay between the germline ends. DNA for the CDR3: TGTGCCAGCAGCTTGGAGGCCGAGTACGAGCAGTACTTC. The encoded protein is CASSLEAEYEQYF.

CDR3 in DNA: TGTGCCAGTAGGGACGGGTTCTCTGGAAACACCATATATTTT. This encodes CASRDGFSGNTIYF. The rearrangement uses TRBV19 and TRBJ1-3; D uncertain. CDR1 LNHDA and CDR2 SQIVND come from the germline V gene (reference sequence). The CDR3 is 14 amino acids. Trimming cost V 6 bases and J 0 bases, with 9 bases left between them.

The chain combines TRBV10-3 with TRBJ1-2; 11 nucleotides agree with TRBD1. With V trimmed by 2 bases and J by 8 bases, 13 bases remained unmatched. CDR1 is ENHRY, CDR2 SYGVKD, per germline. This CDR3 contains 17 residues. CDR3 nucleotides: TGTGCCATCAGTGAGCCACCAGCCGGGACAGGGGGGCAGGGCTACACCTTC. Protein: CAISEPPAGTGGQGYTF.

V usage is TRBV6-5 and J usage is TRBJ2-1, with D possibly matching TRBD2 (6 bases). The length of the CDR3 is 14 residues. V was pared by 7 bases and J by 1 base, with 11 bases between. The germline V gene encodes CDR1 MNHEY and CDR2 SVGAGI. CDR3 loop: CASKQEGSYNEQFF. The DNA for the CDR3 is TGTGCCAGCAAGCAGGAGGGATCCTACAATGAGCAGTTCTTC.